A selection of T cell receptor beta chains follows, all from one sample in a study of OX40 agonist ivuxolimab in advanced cancers. TCRdb keeps only in-frame clones here, not all; method: immunoSEQ multiplex PCR. Of tens of thousands of clones in the sample, roughly 86% were seen once. Sequencing was performed on CD4+ or CD8+ T cells sorted from blood, taken in a trial of the OX40 agonist ivuxolimab. The receptors come from an adult with an advanced solid tumor such as melanoma, head and neck, liver or kidney cancer. The CDR3 runs from the conserved cysteine through the conserved F or W. Fields, in order: J gene, D gene, V gene, CDR3 protein, CDR3 DNA. D genes are given only for firm matches.

j_call: TRBJ2-2; d_call: TRBD1; v_call: TRBV2; cdr3_aa: CASSAGTGTGELFF; cdr3_nt: TGTGCCAGCAGTGCCGGGACAGGCACCGGGGAGCTGTTTTTT
j_call: TRBJ2-1; d_call: TRBD2; v_call: TRBV19; cdr3_aa: CASSTKRATSGRSYNEQFF; cdr3_nt: TGTGCCAGTAGTACCAAAAGGGCGACTAGCGGGAGGTCCTACAATGAGCAGTTCTTC
j_call: TRBJ2-3; d_call: TRBD2; v_call: TRBV6-1; cdr3_aa: CASSEALAGGVDTQYF; cdr3_nt: TGTGCCAGCAGTGAAGCGCTAGCGGGAGGGGTAGATACGCAGTATTTT
j_call: TRBJ1-5; d_call: .; v_call: TRBV28; cdr3_aa: CASSLGSRFQPQHF; cdr3_nt: TGTGCCAGCAGCCTAGGCAGTAGGTTTCAGCCCCAGCATTTT
j_call: TRBJ1-6; d_call: TRBD1; v_call: TRBV7-2; cdr3_aa: CASSPDRSNSPLHF; cdr3_nt: TGTGCCAGCAGTCCGGACAGGTCCAATTCACCCCTCCACTTT
j_call: TRBJ1-1; d_call: .; v_call: TRBV30; cdr3_aa: CAWSLGADTEAFF; cdr3_nt: TGTGCCTGGTCGTTGGGGGCTGACACTGAAGCTTTCTTT
j_call: TRBJ1-1; d_call: .; v_call: TRBV5-5; cdr3_aa: CASSLVSGVDEAFF; cdr3_nt: TGTGCCAGCAGCTTGGTCTCGGGGGTGGATGAAGCTTTCTTT
j_call: TRBJ2-1; d_call: TRBD2; v_call: TRBV19; cdr3_aa: CASSTGTSGSRIYNEQFF; cdr3_nt: TGTGCCAGTAGCACGGGGACTAGCGGGAGTAGGATCTACAATGAGCAGTTCTTC
j_call: TRBJ2-5; d_call: .; v_call: TRBV6-1; cdr3_aa: CASSGTYPQETQYF; cdr3_nt: TGTGCCAGCAGTGGGACTTACCCTCAAGAGACCCAGTACTTC
j_call: TRBJ1-2; d_call: .; v_call: TRBV5-8; cdr3_aa: CASSWSYGYTF; cdr3_nt: TGTGCCAGCAGTTGGAGCTATGGCTACACCTTC
j_call: TRBJ2-5; d_call: TRBD1; v_call: TRBV27; cdr3_aa: CASSVGQGTETQYF; cdr3_nt: TGTGCCAGCAGTGTAGGACAGGGGACGGAGACCCAGTACTTC
j_call: TRBJ1-2; d_call: TRBD1; v_call: TRBV11-2; cdr3_aa: CASSFGQGRYGYTF; cdr3_nt: TGTGCCAGCAGCTTTGGACAGGGGCGTTATGGCTACACCTTC
j_call: TRBJ1-5; d_call: .; v_call: TRBV5-6; cdr3_aa: CASSFWGGGNQPQHF; cdr3_nt: TGTGCCAGCAGCTTCTGGGGGGGCGGCAATCAGCCCCAGCATTTT
j_call: TRBJ2-1; d_call: TRBD2; v_call: TRBV4-3; cdr3_aa: CASSQDGTSGGVYNEQFF; cdr3_nt: TGCGCCAGCAGCCAAGATGGAACTAGCGGGGGGGTCTACAATGAGCAGTTCTTC
j_call: TRBJ2-5; d_call: .; v_call: TRBV18; cdr3_aa: CASSPVPQETQYF; cdr3_nt: TGTGCCAGCTCACCAGTGCCTCAAGAGACCCAGTACTTC
j_call: TRBJ1-2; d_call: .; v_call: TRBV7-2; cdr3_aa: CASSLGYRGYTF; cdr3_nt: TGTGCCAGCAGCCTTGGGTACAGGGGCTACACCTTC